This TCR beta chain was sequenced in a study of human T cells and chemical hapten exposure. Study in general: An area of 2 cm by approximately 2 cm on upper inner arm skin received 2% DPC for sensitization. Patients additionally received therapeutic doses of diphenylcyclopropenone on the scalp once a week, and this continued throughout the roughly 25-week study. The study, taken as a whole, reports: TCRs above 1 in 1000 frequency stayed constant with DPC sensitization.

TCRdb passed the RACE reads through MiXCR, listing each CDR3 protein once. The sample has tens of thousands of distinct CDR3 sequences; roughly a tenth are singletons. This clonotype was counted at least ten times. The antigen is unknown. Trimming stripped 5 bases from V and 3 bases from J, with 16 bases between. Looked up from germline, CDR1 is SEHNR and CDR2 is FQNEAQ (reference sequence). The CDR3 covers 15 residues. The time point denotes: pre-sensitization, week 0. This sample's treatment: therapeutic diphenylcyclopropenone sensitization with weekly scalp DPC. It was from unfractionated whole blood that total RNA was extracted.

The sequence was obtained from a man under 40 with alopecia areata. Some clones in this sample may be carry-over from other donors' samples. Sequencing was performed on whole blood, taken in connection with sensitization to the hapten diphenylcyclopropenone (DPC). The V gene is TRBV7-9, the J gene TRBJ1-2, with a weak D call TRBD1 (6 bases). CDR3 residues: CASSPRGQWDYGYTF. CDR3 in DNA: TGTGCCAGCAGCCCCCGGGGGCAGTGGGACTATGGCTACACCTTC.